Listed here are 14 T cell receptor beta chains from one sample, sequenced in a study of beta chain features in type 1 diabetes. The isolated RNA, all of it, was reverse transcribed, so expressed TCRB transcripts were what got sequenced. Using immunoSEQ multiplex PCR, the repertoire was profiled, and TCRdb retains in-frame clones only, with some absent. The sample lists about 260,000 clones, 68% occurring once. Sequencing was carried out using naive CD4+ T cells from blood. The receptors shown here come from a young man in good health.

There are a few counts of this clone. Other nucleotide sequences in the sample specify the same CDR3. The chain uses TRBV20-1 and TRBJ2-3; D is unresolved. V lost 5 bases and J 6 bases, leaving 6 bases between the germline ends. This CDR3 contains 10 residues. Germline V gene sequence: CDR1 DFQATT, CDR2 SNEGSKA (reference sequence). The CDR3 coding sequence is TGCAGTGCTGGCCAGGATACGCAGTATTTT. Protein: CSAGQDTQYF.

The chain carries TRBV9 and TRBJ2-3, with D tentatively TRBD1 or TRBD2 (5 bases each). Trimming left V 3 bases short and J 1 base short, with 15 bases between. CDR1 is SGDLS, CDR2 YYNGEE, per germline. The CDR3 spans 16 residues. CDR3 nucleotide sequence: TGTGCCAGCAGCGCCTCCGGGACCCCTCGCACAGATACGCAGTATTTT. Protein: CASSASGTPRTDTQYF.

The chain is built from TRBV6-5 and TRBJ2-7; 10 bases are shared with TRBD2. The ends lost 6 bases at V and 6 bases at J; junction bases unmatched: 8. The CDR3 runs 14 residues. Germline V gene lookup returns CDR1 MNHEY and CDR2 SVGAGI. Here the CDR3 DNA reads TGTGCCAGCAGCCGACTAGCGGGCCCCCTCGAGCAGTACTTC. This encodes CASSRLAGPLEQYF.

The V gene is TRBV25-1, the J gene TRBJ1-2; 10 nucleotides match TRBD1. Germline-derived CDR1 and CDR2 are MGHDK and SYGVNS. The CDR3 spans 14 residues. After removal of 5 bases from V and 7 bases from J, the junction contained 7 bases not matched to a gene. The CDR3 coding sequence is TGTGCCAGCAGTCCCAGGACAGGGGGAAGTGGCTACACCTTC. It encodes CASSPRTGGSGYTF.

The V call is TRBV30, the J call TRBJ2-7; TRBD2 agrees at 13 bases. The V and J ends lost 1 base and 2 bases, in that order; junction bases with no gene match: 5. Germline V lookup: CDR1 GTSNPN, CDR2 SVGIG (reference sequence). This CDR3 comprises 16 residues. CDR3 in amino acids: CAWSAQLAGGAYEQYF. CDR3 coding DNA: TGTGCCTGGAGTGCCCAACTAGCGGGAGGGGCCTACGAGCAGTACTTC.

The chain carries TRBV10-3 and TRBJ2-7, with 7 bases identical to TRBD2. This CDR3 spans 11 amino acids. Germline V gene sequence: CDR1 ENHRY, CDR2 SYGVKD. V lost 10 bases and J lost 3; bases outside the gene matches: 3. CDR3 DNA sequence: TGTGCCACCGGGGGGAACTACGAGCAGTACTTC. It translates to CATGGNYEQYF.

The CDR3 DNA reads TGTGCCATCAGTCCTTCTCCTTCAGGGGTCGGCGAATCACCCCTCCACTTT. This codes for CAISPSPSGVGESPLHF. J is TRBJ1-6 and V is TRBV10-3; D may be TRBD1 (6 bases). Germline CDR1 ENHRY, CDR2 SYGVKD. The CDR3 consists of 17 residues. V was pared by 5 bases and J by 10 bases, with 24 bases between.

The chain joins TRBV29-1 to TRBJ2-1; a possible D gene is TRBD2 (7 bases). The CDR3 spans 15 residues. The V gene lost 3 bases and the J gene lost 3 bases, with 15 bases spanning the gap. Per germline, CDR1 SQVTM and CDR2 ANQGSEA. The CDR3 region has the DNA TGCAGCGTTGAGGGAGGGGGATTAGGCTACAATGAGCAGTTCTTC. It codes for CSVEGGGLGYNEQFF.

The chain couples TRBV4-3 to TRBJ2-1; no definite D call. This CDR3 is built from 13 residues. Trimming removed 1 base at V and 10 bases at J, with 11 bases between. Germline V gene lookup returns CDR1 LGHNA and CDR2 YSLEER. The CDR3 DNA reads TGCGCCAGCAGCCAAGCATCGAAATGGGAGCAGTTCTTC. The encoded protein is CASSQASKWEQFF.

The chain couples TRBV2 to TRBJ2-7; D perhaps matches TRBD1 (5 bases). Germline V gives CDR1 SNHLY, CDR2 FYNNEI. The ends were cut back, 3 bases at V and 3 bases at J, with 15 bases in the middle. This CDR3 has 15 residues. CDR3 region: CASSEEMGQHYEQYF. DNA for the CDR3: TGTGCCAGCAGTGAGGAAATGGGGCAGCACTACGAGCAGTACTTC.

The chain joins TRBV7-8 to TRBJ2-4; D is possibly TRBD1 or TRBD2 (6 bases each). CDR3 length equals 15 residues. Trimming removed 4 bases from V and 6 bases from J, with 16 bases in between. Germline-derived CDR1 and CDR2 are SGHVS and FQNEAQ. This CDR3 is CASSSSGPRGNIQYF. DNA for the CDR3: TGTGCCAGCAGCTCGAGCGGGCCCAGGGGAAACATTCAGTACTTC.

The CDR3 region is CAWSYSGANVLTF. Written as DNA, the CDR3 is TGTGCCTGGAGTTACTCTGGGGCCAACGTCCTGACTTTC. The J gene is TRBJ2-6, the V gene TRBV30; unclear D gene. This CDR3 has 13 residues. Germline V lookup: CDR1 GTSNPN, CDR2 SVGIG (reference sequence). Trimming stripped 2 bases from V and 0 bases from J, with 2 bases between.

This clone has more than one count but fewer than ten. The genes are TRBV29-1 and TRBJ2-3; no reliable D call. The CDR3 consists of 13 residues. V lost 3 bases and J 0 bases, leaving 7 bases between the germline ends. Germline CDR1 reads SQVTM; CDR2 reads ANQGSEA. CDR3 residues: CSVEIQSTDTQYF. The CDR3, as DNA: TGCAGCGTTGAGATCCAAAGCACAGATACGCAGTATTTT.

The V and J genes are TRBV10-3 and TRBJ1-2, with D maybe TRBD1 (5 bases). Germline V gene sequence: CDR1 ENHRY, CDR2 SYGVKD. V was clipped by 2 bases and J by 7 bases, with 11 bases between them. CDR3 length: 13 residues. The CDR3 DNA is TGTGCCATCAGTGAGGGCAGGGAAGGTGGCTACACCTTC. Its protein is CAISEGREGGYTF.